The 18 T cell receptor beta chains below come from one sample, sequenced in a study of blood T cell repertoires in COVID-19. Measured with immunoSEQ multiplex PCR; TCRdb has only the in-frame clones, and not every one. The table lists a few hundred thousand clones, approximately 86% of them singletons. The sample taken for sequencing was peripheral blood. The receptors derive from a woman aged 18-29 years with acute or convalescent COVID-19.

The chain couples TRBV16 to TRBJ1-5, with D maybe TRBD1 (5 bases). Germline loops: CDR1 KGHSY, CDR2 FQNENV. CDR3 length: 14 residues. V was shortened by 6 bases and J by 1 base, with 10 bases between the two germline ends. The CDR3, as DNA: TGTGCCAGCAGTCGTCGACAGAGCAATCAGCCCCAGCATTTT. This gives the protein CASSRRQSNQPQHF.

This clone was picked up one time. The chain employs TRBV28 and TRBJ1-6; D ambiguous. Trimming removed 4 bases from V and 4 bases from J, with 11 bases in between. The CDR3 is 15 amino acids. Germline values: CDR1 MDHEN, CDR2 SYDVKM. CDR3 sequence (DNA): TGTGCCAGCAGTTACTCCAGGAGGTATAATTCACCCCTCCACTTT. It translates to CASSYSRRYNSPLHF.

This chain links TRBV30 with TRBJ1-5; D possibly corresponds to TRBD1 (5 bases). CDR1 and CDR2 from the germline V gene are GTSNPN and SVGIG (reference sequence). The CDR3 runs to 18 residues. V lost 2 bases and J lost 1, with 21 bases in between. CDR3 nucleotide sequence: TGTGCCTGGAGTAAGGGGAACAGGTGGAGTTCCAGCAATCAGCCCCAGCATTTT. It is translated as CAWSKGNRWSSSNQPQHF.

The rearrangement uses TRBV3-1 (or the pseudogene TRBV3-2) and TRBJ2-5; TRBD1 might be the D (6 bases). V was cut by 4 bases and J by 2 bases, with 20 bases left in between. The germline V gene encodes CDR1 LGHDT and CDR2 YNNKEL (reference sequence). This CDR3 spans 17 amino acids. The CDR3 sequence: CASSRPMRTDDQETQYF. CDR3 nucleotide sequence: TGTGCCAGCAGCCGGCCCATGAGGACAGACGATCAAGAGACCCAGTACTTC.

Only one count was recorded for this clone. The CDR3 loop reads CASSIRDTSYEQYF. CDR3 sequence (DNA): TGTGCCAGCAGCATTAGGGACACCAGCTACGAGCAGTACTTC. The V call is TRBV7-6, the J call TRBJ2-7; perhaps TRBD1 as D (6 bases). This CDR3 has 14 residues. The germline V gene has CDR1 SGHVS and CDR2 FNYEAQ. V was shortened by 5 bases and J by 3 bases, with 14 bases between the two germline ends.

As for this clone: Distinct nucleotide sequences in the sample also encode this CDR3. CDR3 nucleotides: TGTGCCAGCAGCCTAGTTCGGCTAGCGGGAGGTGAGCAGTTCTTC. Translated, it gives CASSLVRLAGGEQFF. The chain combines TRBV7-2 with TRBJ2-1; 11 bases fit TRBD2. The V gene's germline CDR1 is SGHTA and CDR2 FQGNSA. There are 15 residues in the CDR3. V shed 5 bases and J 9 bases; nucleotides not matched to a gene: 9.

As for this clone: Different DNA sequences within this sample yield the same CDR3. V is TRBV7-2 and J is TRBJ2-5, with 12 bases fitting TRBD2. The CDR3 runs 15 residues. The germline V gene encodes CDR1 SGHTA and CDR2 FQGNSA. After removal of 1 base from V and 5 bases from J, the junction contained 2 bases not matched to a gene. In DNA form, the CDR3 reads TGTGCCAGCAGCTTAGTCCTAGCGGGAGGGGAGACCCAGTACTTC. Protein: CASSLVLAGGETQYF.

This chain uses TRBV5-6 with TRBJ1-3; D may be TRBD1 (6 bases). The CDR3 is made up of 14 amino acids. Germline V gene lookup returns CDR1 SGHDT and CDR2 YYEEEE. The V end lost 4 bases, the J end lost 4 bases, and 12 bases lay between the germline ends. The CDR3 sequence is CASSGAGEGNTIYF. DNA of the CDR3: TGTGCCAGCAGCGGCGCAGGGGAAGGAAACACCATATATTTT.

The chain combines TRBV6-5 with TRBJ1-5, with a tentative D call TRBD1 (5 bases). Germline values: CDR1 MNHEY, CDR2 SVGAGI. CDR3 length: 11 residues. Trimming removed 7 bases at V and 9 bases at J, with 10 bases between. The CDR3 coding sequence is TGTGCCAGCACCGACAGAGGGCCCCAGCATTTT. It translates to CASTDRGPQHF.

The chain has TRBV5-6 and TRBJ1-2; tentatively, D is TRBD1 (5 bases). Trimming removed 5 bases from V and 0 bases from J, with 17 bases in between. CDR3 size: 16 residues. CDR1 SGHDT and CDR2 YYEEEE come from the germline V gene. The CDR3 protein is CASRQRTYLANYGYTF. CDR3 nucleotide sequence: TGTGCCAGCAGACAACGGACATATCTAGCTAACTATGGCTACACCTTC.

The genes are TRBV5-4 and TRBJ2-3, with 8 nucleotides matching TRBD2. Trimming took 5 bases from V and 5 from J; bases not matched to a gene: 4. CDR3 size: 13 residues. Germline V gene data show CDR1 as SGHNT and CDR2 as YYREEE (reference sequence). The CDR3 region is CASSPGTRDTQYF. DNA for the CDR3: TGTGCCAGCAGTCCCGGGACTAGAGATACGCAGTATTTT.

The CDR3 protein is CASSLYRLSPLHF. CDR3 DNA sequence: TGTGCCAGCAGCTTATACAGGCTCTCACCCCTCCACTTT. The chain joins TRBV7-2 to TRBJ1-6; D perhaps matches TRBD1 (5 bases). V shed 2 bases and J shed 10 bases, with 9 bases lying between them. The CDR3 consists of 13 residues. Germline CDR1 is SGHTA and CDR2 is FQGNSA.

J is TRBJ1-2 and V is TRBV6-5; 11 positions match TRBD1. V lost 6 bases, J lost 2 bases, and 5 bases stayed unmatched. Germline CDR1 reads MNHEY; CDR2 reads SVGAGI. The CDR3 runs 15 residues. CDR3 nucleotides: TGTGCCAGCAGCCCAGGGACAGGGGGGAACTATGGCTACACCTTC. The encoded protein is CASSPGTGGNYGYTF.

In DNA, the CDR3 is TGTGCCAGCAGCCCTCCGGGACTAGCGGGCGACAATGAGCAGTTCTTC. Protein product: CASSPPGLAGDNEQFF. The chain employs TRBV7-8 and TRBJ2-1; TRBD2 agrees at 12 bases. V dropped 5 bases and J dropped 5; count of bases not matched to a gene: 7. Germline CDR1 is SGHVS and CDR2 is FQNEAQ. The CDR3 has 16 amino acids.

This sequence joins TRBV12-3 or TRBV12-4 and TRBJ1-1, with D possibly TRBD1 on 5 matching bases. The germline V and J ends were trimmed by 6 bases and 10 bases, with 15 bases remaining between them. There are 12 residues in the CDR3. This CDR3 is CASSYGGVAAFF. As DNA, the CDR3 is TGTGCCAGCAGCTACGGGGGGGTCGCAGCTTTCTTT.

This clone has just one count. The rearrangement joins TRBV28 to TRBJ2-1; D is possibly TRBD2 (6 bases). Germline V gene data show CDR1 as MDHEN and CDR2 as SYDVKM. Between the trimmed V and J ends, which lost 4 bases and 0 bases, there was a span of 13 bases. CDR3 length: 16 residues. The CDR3 region is CASSWGDPSSYNEQFF. The CDR3 DNA follows: TGTGCCAGCAGTTGGGGGGACCCTAGCTCCTACAATGAGCAGTTCTTC.

The chain is built from TRBV28 and TRBJ1-2; 10 bases agree with TRBD1. Germline assignment: CDR1 MDHEN and CDR2 SYDVKM. This CDR3 has 15 residues. J was trimmed by 3 bases and V by 5 bases; bases with no gene match: 6. The CDR3 DNA is TGTGCCAGCAGTGAGGGGACAGGGGTCGACTATGGCTACACCTTC. It translates to CASSEGTGVDYGYTF.

The V and J genes are TRBV27 and TRBJ2-5; 8 positions agree with TRBD1. Germline-derived CDR1 and CDR2 are MNHEY and SMNVEV (reference sequence). After removal of 4 bases from V and 4 bases from J, the junction contained 8 bases not matched to a gene. This CDR3 is 15 amino acids long. CDR3 protein: CASSYGTGMGETQYF. CDR3 nucleotide sequence: TGTGCCAGCAGTTACGGGACAGGTATGGGAGAGACCCAGTACTTC.